Listed below are T cell receptor beta chains from one sample, sequenced in a study of shared clonotypes between healthy human individuals. Produced via immunoSEQ multiplex PCR; TCRdb's table is partial and in-frame only. This table holds about 2.4 million clones, over 85% found once. Sequenced: naive CD4+ T cells from PBMCs. The receptors were gathered from a man between 18 and 35 years old in good health. Some clones in this sample may be carry-over from other donors' samples. Each CDR3 is given with its conserved first and last residue. Each record gives: J gene, V gene, CDR3 protein.

j_call: TRBJ1-1
v_call: TRBV9
cdr3_aa: CASSVGRTAPNTEAFF

j_call: TRBJ2-7
v_call: TRBV4-3
cdr3_aa: CASSRLGVAGDPDEQYF

j_call: TRBJ2-2
v_call: TRBV11-3
cdr3_aa: CASSPRTGSGELFF

j_call: TRBJ1-1
v_call: TRBV5-6
cdr3_aa: CASSHNPVANTEAFF

j_call: TRBJ2-2
v_call: TRBV18
cdr3_aa: CASSPYRTNTGELFF

j_call: TRBJ1-2
v_call: TRBV30
cdr3_aa: CAWSTPGTGTGYGYTF

j_call: TRBJ1-5
v_call: TRBV14
cdr3_aa: CASSQGGRGNQPQHF

j_call: TRBJ1-2
v_call: TRBV28
cdr3_aa: CASSPPGTALFGYTF

j_call: TRBJ2-1
v_call: TRBV28
cdr3_aa: CASSLGQKQFF

j_call: TRBJ1-5
v_call: TRBV6-1
cdr3_aa: CASSEERGEPQHF

j_call: TRBJ1-1
v_call: TRBV2
cdr3_aa: CASSQTENTEAFF

j_call: TRBJ1-3
v_call: TRBV4-1
cdr3_aa: CASSQEGRNTIYF

j_call: TRBJ1-2
v_call: TRBV4-2
cdr3_aa: CASSQAEGNYGYTF

j_call: TRBJ1-3
v_call: TRBV7-9
cdr3_aa: CASSQQGALSGNTIYF

j_call: TRBJ2-6
v_call: TRBV18
cdr3_aa: CASSPGEAGANVLTF

j_call: TRBJ2-7
v_call: TRBV5-4
cdr3_aa: CASSLAAGLSYEQYF

j_call: TRBJ1-2
v_call: TRBV6-1
cdr3_aa: CASSEAPGYGYTF

j_call: TRBJ2-3
v_call: TRBV7-9
cdr3_aa: CASSLGYGRGLTDTQYF

j_call: TRBJ2-1
v_call: TRBV7-2
cdr3_aa: CASSLVLAGDEQFF

j_call: TRBJ1-2
v_call: TRBV4-1
cdr3_aa: CASSQAKIPTGVLNYGYTF

j_call: TRBJ1-4
v_call: TRBV7-2
cdr3_aa: CASSLVVRSGEKLFF

j_call: TRBJ1-2
v_call: TRBV6-6
cdr3_aa: CASSYGIGIENYGYTF

j_call: TRBJ2-1
v_call: TRBV5-1
cdr3_aa: CASHGGLADNEQFF

j_call: TRBJ2-1
v_call: TRBV27
cdr3_aa: CASSPRQGALNEQFF

j_call: TRBJ2-7
v_call: TRBV5-1
cdr3_aa: CASSLEGTPWGEQYF

j_call: TRBJ2-2
v_call: TRBV6-4
cdr3_aa: CASSVSGITTGELFF

j_call: TRBJ1-1
v_call: TRBV5-1
cdr3_aa: CASSFITGVNTEAFF

j_call: TRBJ1-2
v_call: TRBV6-4
cdr3_aa: CASSEGGGNYGYTF

j_call: TRBJ2-1
v_call: TRBV9
cdr3_aa: CASSRDGYNEQFF

j_call: TRBJ1-1
v_call: TRBV19
cdr3_aa: CASSVRKLNTEAFF

j_call: TRBJ2-1
v_call: TRBV11-2
cdr3_aa: CASSLLAGNHYNEQFF

j_call: TRBJ1-2
v_call: TRBV19
cdr3_aa: CASSPPGQGIGGYTF

j_call: TRBJ1-2
v_call: TRBV28
cdr3_aa: CASSSGQLYGYTF

j_call: TRBJ2-5
v_call: TRBV28
cdr3_aa: CASSLRQGAPRETQYF

j_call: TRBJ2-2
v_call: TRBV5-1
cdr3_aa: CASSFPIQGKGGELFF

j_call: TRBJ1-4
v_call: TRBV6-1
cdr3_aa: CANSGRDRGNEKLFF

j_call: TRBJ2-7
v_call: TRBV6-5
cdr3_aa: CASSYSMLAGVEQYF

j_call: TRBJ2-7
v_call: TRBV4-2
cdr3_aa: CASSQDQAGTGGEQYF

j_call: TRBJ2-3
v_call: TRBV7-2
cdr3_aa: CASSPTGGKITDTQYF

j_call: TRBJ2-1
v_call: TRBV6-5
cdr3_aa: CASSQREGEQFF

j_call: TRBJ2-7
v_call: TRBV27
cdr3_aa: CASSLGAGWDEQYF

j_call: TRBJ2-3
v_call: TRBV7-2
cdr3_aa: CASSFYRVSTDTQYF